The T cell receptor (beta chain) under discussion was sequenced for a study of blood T cell repertoires in COVID-19. The CDR3 totals 15 residues. The V segment lost 1 base and the J segment 5 bases; nucleotides outside the gene matches: 6. In germline, CDR1 is SEHNR, CDR2 FQNEAQ (reference sequence). The protocol was immunoSEQ multiplex PCR, while the TCRdb copy is restricted to in-frame clones and leaves out a portion. The sample yields over 250,000 clones, approximately 92% seen once. Sequenced sample: PBMCs or T cells enriched from blood (not recorded which). This clonotype was obtained from a woman between 18 and 30 years old who had recovered from COVID-19. The chain links TRBV7-9 to TRBJ1-1, with TRBD1 matching 8 bases. Here the CDR3 reads CASSLDQGAITEAFF. DNA of the CDR3: TGTGCCAGCAGCTTAGACCAGGGGGCAATAACTGAAGCTTTCTTT.